This T cell receptor (beta chain) stems from a study of blood T cell repertoires in COVID-19. Study in general: The study drew acute and convalescent COVID-19 samples from the United States, Italy and Spain. T cells, B-cell-depleted T cells, or PBMCs provided the cDNA or gDNA that served as material.

Assay used: immunoSEQ multiplex PCR; TCRdb lists only in-frame clones, some missing. The sample holds around 65,000 clones, roughly 80% seen once. The origin of this receptor is a human donor in a cohort sampled during active COVID-19. The sequencing sample was made of peripheral blood.

This CDR3 reads CAISGIPGLAGGSYEQYF. The CDR3, as DNA: TGTGCCATCAGTGGCATTCCGGGACTAGCGGGGGGGTCCTACGAGCAGTACTTC. The gene calls are TRBV10-3 and TRBJ2-7, with 16 bases matching TRBD2. After removal of 4 bases from V and 1 base from J, the junction contained 7 bases not matched to a gene. The CDR3 covers 18 residues. Germline-derived CDR1 and CDR2 are ENHRY and SYGVKD.